The 26 T cell receptor beta chains presented below share a single source sample, sequenced in a study of blood T cell repertoires in COVID-19. Assay: immunoSEQ multiplex PCR; the TCRdb copy retains only in-frame clones and omits some. Of under 200,000 clones detected, 80% to 90% appear once; the ten largest clones hold more than 0.7%. Sequencing was done on a sample of peripheral blood. The receptors here all came from a woman in her 70s with acute or convalescent COVID-19.

The rearrangement joins TRBV9 to TRBJ2-7; D might be TRBD2 (6 bases). V shed 0 bases and J shed 4 bases, with 8 bases lying between them. Germline CDR1 SGDLS, CDR2 YYNGEE. CDR3 length: 13 amino acids. The CDR3 DNA is TGTGCCAGCAGCGTAGAGGAGGGTTACGAGCAGTACTTC. Its translation: CASSVEEGYEQYF.

The V gene is TRBV28, the J gene TRBJ1-5, with D possibly being TRBD1 (6 bases). CDR1 and CDR2 from the germline V gene are MDHEN and SYDVKM. V was shortened by 7 bases and J by 9 bases, with 13 bases between the two germline ends. The CDR3 has 12 amino acids. DNA of the CDR3: TGTGCCAGCACCTCAGGGGTCGGGCCCCAGCATTTT. Its translation: CASTSGVGPQHF.

This chain uses TRBV7-2 with TRBJ2-7; possibly TRBD2 for D (6 bases). The CDR3 has 14 amino acids. Germline V gene sequence: CDR1 SGHTA, CDR2 FQGNSA. V was cut by 7 bases and J by 2 bases, with 15 bases left in between. The CDR3 bases are TGTGCCAGCAAAGAGGCGGGGTTGACCTACGAGCAGTACTTC. Protein: CASKEAGLTYEQYF.

This rearrangement joins TRBV25-1 to TRBJ2-7; 8 positions agree with TRBD1. Losses at the gene ends were 6 bases for V and 2 bases for J; bases not matched to a gene: 6. Germline-derived CDR1 and CDR2 are MGHDK and SYGVNS. The CDR3 length is 14 residues. CDR3 nucleotide sequence: TGTGCCAGCAGGGGGACAGGCGGGGCCTACGAGCAGTACTTC. This sequence encodes CASRGTGGAYEQYF.

The genes are TRBV6-6 and TRBJ1-6; D call uncertain. CDR1 is MNHNY, CDR2 SVGAGI, per germline (reference sequence). The V end was cut by 0 bases, the J end by 18 bases, with 18 bases between. The CDR3 runs to 14 residues. The CDR3, as DNA: TGTGCCAGCAGTTACTCGAGGGATACAGTAAGGCACCACTTT. It translates to CASSYSRDTVRHHF.

The V call is TRBV6-5, the J call TRBJ2-7, with D possibly matching TRBD1 (5 bases). This CDR3 is 15 amino acids long. The V and J ends lost 3 bases and 3 bases respectively, with 15 bases between them. CDR1 is MNHEY, CDR2 SVGAGI, per germline. The CDR3 is CASSYSGQGIYEQYF. CDR3 coding DNA: TGTGCCAGCAGTTATTCTGGGCAGGGAATCTACGAGCAGTACTTC.

This clone was seen more than once but under ten times. The genes are TRBV5-1 and TRBJ2-5, with D possibly being TRBD1 (6 bases). The CDR3 runs 14 residues. The V end lost 4 bases, the J end lost 2 bases, and 12 bases lay between the germline ends. Germline-derived CDR1 and CDR2 are SGHRS and YFSETQ. The CDR3 coding sequence is TGCGCCAGCAGCCTAATAACAGGGCAAGAGACCCAGTACTTC. This codes for CASSLITGQETQYF.

The chain combines TRBV28 with TRBJ1-1; no reliable D call. Germline V CDR1 and CDR2: MDHEN, SYDVKM. Trimming removed 8 bases at V and 5 bases at J, with 12 bases between. The CDR3 consists of 12 residues. The CDR3 loop is CASWAGKTEAFF. CDR3 nucleotide sequence: TGTGCCAGCTGGGCGGGCAAAACTGAAGCTTTCTTT.

The genes are TRBV9 and TRBJ1-1; D is unclear. In germline, CDR1 is SGDLS, CDR2 YYNGEE. The ends were cut back, 4 bases at V and 4 bases at J, with 23 bases in the middle. The CDR3 runs 17 residues. The CDR3 sequence: CASSSHHRPTSGTEAFF. The CDR3 DNA follows: TGTGCCAGCAGCTCTCACCACCGTCCTACGAGTGGCACTGAAGCTTTCTTT.

This chain joins TRBV7-8 and TRBJ2-7, with 7 bases lining up with TRBD1. V shed 5 bases and J 6 bases; nucleotides not matched to a gene: 7. Germline CDR1 is SGHVS and CDR2 is FQNEAQ. The length of the CDR3 is 13 residues. The CDR3 here is CASSPDRVGEQYF. In DNA, the CDR3 is TGTGCCAGCAGCCCAGACAGGGTGGGCGAGCAGTACTTC.

This chain uses TRBV6-5 with TRBJ2-1; 7 nucleotides align to TRBD2. Germline V gene lookup returns CDR1 MNHEY and CDR2 SVGAGI. V lost 5 bases and J lost 3; bases outside the gene matches: 7. The CDR3 loop spans 15 amino acids. The CDR3 protein is CASSLSPGGYNEQFF. The CDR3 DNA sequence: TGTGCCAGCAGTCTGTCCCCGGGGGGCTACAATGAGCAGTTCTTC.

The chain has TRBV28 and TRBJ1-6; the D gene is possibly TRBD1 (5 bases). V shed 3 bases and J shed 8 bases, with 17 bases lying between them. This CDR3 is built from 16 residues. Germline-derived CDR1 and CDR2 are MDHEN and SYDVKM. The DNA of the CDR3 is TGTGCCAGCAGTTTTCCGCGAGACAGTTCGTATTCACCCCTCCACTTT. Its protein is CASSFPRDSSYSPLHF.

The chain joins TRBV3-1 (or the pseudogene TRBV3-2) to TRBJ1-1; 9 nucleotides line up with TRBD1. Germline CDR1 LGHDT, CDR2 YNNKEL (reference sequence). CDR3 length: 13 residues. V was pared by 4 bases and J by 7 bases, with 4 bases of the junction left unmatched. The CDR3 loop reads CASSLRDRVEAFF. The CDR3 region has the DNA TGTGCCAGCAGCCTCCGGGACAGGGTTGAAGCTTTCTTT.

The gene calls are TRBV5-6 and TRBJ2-1; 8 bases match TRBD2. From germline, CDR1 is SGHDT and CDR2 YYEEEE. Trimming removed 4 bases from V and 4 bases from J; junction bases left unmatched: 7. This CDR3 has 15 residues. The CDR3 spells CASSPRGGPYNEQFF. CDR3 sequence (DNA): TGTGCCAGCAGCCCCCGGGGGGGCCCGTACAATGAGCAGTTCTTC.

This rearrangement joins TRBV27 to TRBJ2-1; TRBD1 is a possible D gene (6 bases). CDR1 is MNHEY and CDR2 is SMNVEV in the germline V gene (reference sequence). V was pared by 7 bases and J by 5 bases, with 15 bases between. The CDR3 runs 14 residues. The CDR3 loop reads CASKVGHSNNEQFF. The CDR3 DNA is TGTGCCAGCAAGGTGGGACACAGCAACAATGAGCAGTTCTTC.

This clone was seen only once. The V call is TRBV15, the J call TRBJ1-2; no reliable D call. Trimming left V 2 bases short and J 6 bases short, with 10 bases between. This CDR3 has 13 residues. Per the germline V gene, CDR1 is LNHNV and CDR2 is YYDKDF (reference sequence). Here the CDR3 reads CATSRQLGDGYTF. The CDR3 DNA follows: TGTGCCACCAGCAGACAACTCGGGGATGGCTACACCTTC.

This clone was picked up a small number of times. The chain has TRBV19 and TRBJ2-2; TRBD1 might be the D (6 bases). Germline V gene lookup returns CDR1 LNHDA and CDR2 SQIVND (reference sequence). Trimming left V 5 bases short and J 2 bases short, with 12 bases between. This CDR3 spans 15 amino acids. The CDR3 region has the DNA TGTGCCAGTAGTTCGACAGGACTTAACACCGGGGAGCTGTTTTTT. Its translation is CASSSTGLNTGELFF.

The J gene is TRBJ2-7, the V gene TRBV28, with TRBD1 matching 9 bases. The CDR3 length is 16 residues. From germline, CDR1 is MDHEN and CDR2 SYDVKM. J gave up 4 bases and V 3 bases, and 10 bases lay outside the gene matches. CDR3 nucleotide sequence: TGTGCCAGCAGTTTCCCCCCGGACAGGGGCGGATACGAGCAGTACTTC. It specifies CASSFPPDRGGYEQYF.

The chain is built from TRBV18 and TRBJ2-3; D is possibly TRBD1 (6 bases). V lost 1 base, J lost 1 base, and 9 bases lay in between. Germline lookup yields CDR1 KGHSH and CDR2 LQKENI. The CDR3 sequence is 15 residues long. CDR3 loop: CASSPRRQGTDTQYF. CDR3 in DNA: TGTGCCAGCTCACCACGGCGACAGGGCACAGATACGCAGTATTTT.

The chain is built from TRBV6-1 and TRBJ1-1; perhaps TRBD1 as D (5 bases). This CDR3 has 16 residues. V lost 0 bases to trimming and J lost 3 bases, with 14 bases between them. The germline V gene has CDR1 MNHNS and CDR2 SASEGT. In DNA, the CDR3 is TGTGCCAGCAGTGAAGCGCTCCAGGGCAGGGACACTGAAGCTTTCTTT. This codes for CASSEALQGRDTEAFF.

The chain carries TRBV11-3 and TRBJ2-4, with D possibly matching TRBD1 (6 bases). The CDR3 runs 16 residues. V shed 5 bases and J shed 0 bases, with 14 bases lying between them. CDR1 and CDR2 from the germline V gene are SGHNT and YENEEA. This CDR3 is CASSPGQSLAKNIQYF. In DNA, the CDR3 is TGTGCCAGCAGCCCGGGACAATCACTAGCCAAAAACATTCAGTACTTC.

The V gene is TRBV18, the J gene TRBJ1-6; D gene ambiguous. V lost 2 bases to trimming and J lost 3 bases, with 5 bases between them. Germline values: CDR1 KGHSH, CDR2 LQKENI. The CDR3 length is 14 residues. The CDR3 DNA follows: TGTGCCAGCTCACCAGAGGGCTATAATTCACCCCTCCACTTT. Amino acid sequence: CASSPEGYNSPLHF. The whole variable domain, remainder taken from reference TRBV18 and TRBJ1-6, is NAGVMQNPRHLVRRRGQEARLRCSPMKGHSHVYWYRQLPEEGLKFMVYLQKENIIDESGMPKERFSAEFPKEGPSILRIQQVVRGDSAAYFCASSPEGYNSPLHFGNGTRLTVT.

This clone appeared once. The V and J genes are TRBV6-5 and TRBJ1-1; 7 positions agree with TRBD1. The CDR3 runs to 12 residues. The J segment lost 11 bases and the V segment lost 2 bases, leaving 5 bases of the junction unmatched. Germline V gene sequence: CDR1 MNHEY, CDR2 SVGAGI. DNA for the CDR3: TGTGCCAGCAGTTACGACAGGGCGAGGGCTTTCTTT. It is translated as CASSYDRARAFF.

The chain joins TRBV5-6 to TRBJ2-6, with a tentative D call TRBD1 (5 bases). The CDR3 consists of 15 residues. V was pared by 3 bases and J by 0 bases, with 7 bases between. In germline, CDR1 is SGHDT, CDR2 YYEEEE. CDR3 coding DNA: TGTGCCAGCAGCTCGCAGGGCTCTGGGGCCAACGTCCTGACTTTC. Protein product: CASSSQGSGANVLTF.

The rearrangement uses TRBV2 and TRBJ1-5; 9 bases line up with TRBD1. The CDR3 is made up of 16 amino acids. CDR1 and CDR2 from the germline V gene are SNHLY and FYNNEI. V lost 6 bases, J lost 2 bases, and 8 bases stayed unmatched. Written as DNA, the CDR3 is TGTGCCAGCAGAGGGACAGGGCCTGGAGGCAATCAGCCCCAGCATTTT. Translated: CASRGTGPGGNQPQHF.

The sample holds one count of this clone. The chain links TRBV10-2 to TRBJ1-5, with a tentative D call TRBD1 (5 bases). The V and J ends lost 0 bases and 4 bases respectively, with 7 bases between them. This CDR3 has 14 residues. CDR1 and CDR2 (germline): WSHSY, SAAADI. This CDR3 reads CASSESGTNQPQHF. The CDR3 DNA sequence: TGCGCCAGCAGTGAGTCAGGGACTAATCAGCCCCAGCATTTT.